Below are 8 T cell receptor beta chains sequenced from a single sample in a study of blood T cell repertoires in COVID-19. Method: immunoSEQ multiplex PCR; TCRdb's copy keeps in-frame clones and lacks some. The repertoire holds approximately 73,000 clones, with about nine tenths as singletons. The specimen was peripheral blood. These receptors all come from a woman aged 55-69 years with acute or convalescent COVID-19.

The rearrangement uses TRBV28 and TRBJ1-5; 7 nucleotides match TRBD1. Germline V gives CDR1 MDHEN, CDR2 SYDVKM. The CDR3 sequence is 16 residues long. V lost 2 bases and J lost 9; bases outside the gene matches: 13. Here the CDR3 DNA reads TGTGCCAGCAGTTTAGATCTCGACAGGGTGTTTTGGCCCCAGCATTTT. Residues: CASSLDLDRVFWPQHF.

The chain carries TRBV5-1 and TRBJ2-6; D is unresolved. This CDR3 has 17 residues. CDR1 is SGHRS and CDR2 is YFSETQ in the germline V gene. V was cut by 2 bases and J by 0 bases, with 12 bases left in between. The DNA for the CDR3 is TGCGCCAGCAGCTTAATTACAATCCTCTCTGGGGCCAACGTCCTGACTTTC. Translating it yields CASSLITILSGANVLTF.

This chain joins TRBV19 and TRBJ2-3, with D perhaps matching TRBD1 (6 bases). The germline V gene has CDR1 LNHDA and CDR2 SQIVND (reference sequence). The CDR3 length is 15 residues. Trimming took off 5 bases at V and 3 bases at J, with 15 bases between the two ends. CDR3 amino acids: CASSQLQGLTDTQYF. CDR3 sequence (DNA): TGTGCCAGTAGTCAACTACAGGGTCTAACAGATACGCAGTATTTT.

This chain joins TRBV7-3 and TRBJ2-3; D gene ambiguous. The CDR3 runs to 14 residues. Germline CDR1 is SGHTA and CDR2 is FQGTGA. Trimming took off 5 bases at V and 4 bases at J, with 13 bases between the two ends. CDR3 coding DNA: TGTGCCAGCAGCCTCAACTTTGGTTCAGATACGCAGTATTTT. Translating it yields CASSLNFGSDTQYF.

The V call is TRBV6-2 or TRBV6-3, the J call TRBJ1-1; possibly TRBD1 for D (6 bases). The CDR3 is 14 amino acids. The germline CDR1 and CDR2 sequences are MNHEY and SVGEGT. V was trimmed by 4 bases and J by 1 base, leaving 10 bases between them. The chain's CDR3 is CASSSGQRNTEAFF. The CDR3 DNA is TGTGCCAGCAGTTCCGGACAGAGGAACACTGAAGCTTTCTTT.

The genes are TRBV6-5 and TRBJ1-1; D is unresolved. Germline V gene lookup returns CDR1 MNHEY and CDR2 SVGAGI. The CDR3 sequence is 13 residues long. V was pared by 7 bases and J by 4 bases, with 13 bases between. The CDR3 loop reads CASTSESGTEAFF. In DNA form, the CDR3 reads TGTGCCAGCACCTCCGAATCCGGCACTGAAGCTTTCTTT.

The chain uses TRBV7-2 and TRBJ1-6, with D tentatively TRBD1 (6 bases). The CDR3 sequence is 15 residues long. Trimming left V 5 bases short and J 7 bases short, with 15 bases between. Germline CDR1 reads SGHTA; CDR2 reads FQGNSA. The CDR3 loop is CASSIQGHRNSPLHF. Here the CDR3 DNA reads TGTGCCAGCAGCATACAGGGACACAGAAATTCACCCCTCCACTTT.

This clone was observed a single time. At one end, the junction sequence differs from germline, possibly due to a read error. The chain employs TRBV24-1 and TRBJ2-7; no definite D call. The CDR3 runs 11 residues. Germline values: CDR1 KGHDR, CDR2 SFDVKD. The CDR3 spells CATSDSFEQYF. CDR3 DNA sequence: TGTGCCACCAGTGATTCCTTCGAGCAGTACTTC.